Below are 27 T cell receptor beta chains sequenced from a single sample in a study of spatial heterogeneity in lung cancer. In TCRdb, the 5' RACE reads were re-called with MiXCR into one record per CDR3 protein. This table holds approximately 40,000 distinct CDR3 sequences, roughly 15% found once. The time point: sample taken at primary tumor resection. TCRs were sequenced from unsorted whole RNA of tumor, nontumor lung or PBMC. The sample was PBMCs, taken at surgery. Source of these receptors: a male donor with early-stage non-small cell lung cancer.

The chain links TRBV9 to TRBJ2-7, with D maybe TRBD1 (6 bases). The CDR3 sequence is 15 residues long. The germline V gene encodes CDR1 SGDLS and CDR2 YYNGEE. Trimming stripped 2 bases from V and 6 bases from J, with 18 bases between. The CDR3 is CASSVSEQGSGEQYF. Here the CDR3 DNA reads TGTGCCAGCAGCGTTAGCGAACAGGGATCTGGCGAGCAGTACTTC.

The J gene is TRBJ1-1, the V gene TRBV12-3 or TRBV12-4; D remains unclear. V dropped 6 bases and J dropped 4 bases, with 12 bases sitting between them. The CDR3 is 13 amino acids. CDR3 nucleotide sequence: TGTGCCAGCAGCTCCACACGGTCCACTGAAGCTTTCTTT. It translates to CASSSTRSTEAFF.

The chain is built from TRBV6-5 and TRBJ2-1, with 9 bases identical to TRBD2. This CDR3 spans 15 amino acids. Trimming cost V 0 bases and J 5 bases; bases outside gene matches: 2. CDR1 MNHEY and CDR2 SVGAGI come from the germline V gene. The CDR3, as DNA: TGTGCCAGCAGTTACTCGGTAGCGGGAGACAATGAGCAGTTCTTC. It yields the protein CASSYSVAGDNEQFF.

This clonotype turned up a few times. The CDR3 nucleotides are TGCGCCAGCAGTTACACGGGGACCGGGGAGCTGTTTTTT. It translates to CASSYTGTGELFF. V usage is TRBV5-1 and J usage is TRBJ2-2, with D possibly being TRBD2 (5 bases). The V and J ends lost 5 bases and 5 bases respectively, with 10 bases between them. CDR1 and CDR2 (germline): SGHRS, YFSETQ. CDR3 size: 13 residues.

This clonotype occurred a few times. CDR3 sequence reads: CASSFGTANTEAFF. CDR3 bases: TGCGCCAGCAGCTTTGGGACAGCCAACACTGAAGCTTTCTTT. The genes are TRBV5-1 and TRBJ1-1, with 7 bases lining up with TRBD1. Germline V gives CDR1 SGHRS, CDR2 YFSETQ. The CDR3 extends over 14 amino acids. V gave up 2 bases and J gave up 2 bases; unmatched junction bases: 3.

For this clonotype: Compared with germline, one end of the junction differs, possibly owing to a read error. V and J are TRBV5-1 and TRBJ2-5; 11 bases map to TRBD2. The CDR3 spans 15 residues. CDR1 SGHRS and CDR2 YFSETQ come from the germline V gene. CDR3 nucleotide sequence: TGCGCCAGCAGCTTGACTAGCGGGGGACAAGAGACCCGGTACTTC. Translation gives CASSLTSGGQETRYF.

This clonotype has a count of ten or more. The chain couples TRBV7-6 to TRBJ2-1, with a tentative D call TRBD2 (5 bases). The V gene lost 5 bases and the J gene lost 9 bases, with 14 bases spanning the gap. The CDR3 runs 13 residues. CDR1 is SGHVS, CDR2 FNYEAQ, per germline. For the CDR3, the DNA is TGTGCCAGCAGCCCCCCGGGAAAGACTGAGCAGTTCTTC. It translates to CASSPPGKTEQFF.

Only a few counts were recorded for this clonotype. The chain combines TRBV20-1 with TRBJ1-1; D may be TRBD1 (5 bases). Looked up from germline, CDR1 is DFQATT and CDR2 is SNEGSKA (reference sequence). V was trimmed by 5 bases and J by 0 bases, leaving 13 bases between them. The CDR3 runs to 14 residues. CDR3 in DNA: TGCAGTGCTCCCCCCCGGACATTGAACACTGAAGCTTTCTTT. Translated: CSAPPRTLNTEAFF.

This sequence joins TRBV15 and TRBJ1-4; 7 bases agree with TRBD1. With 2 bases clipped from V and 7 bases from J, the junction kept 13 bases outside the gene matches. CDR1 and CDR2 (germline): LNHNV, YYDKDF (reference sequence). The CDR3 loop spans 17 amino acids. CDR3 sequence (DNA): TGTGCCACCAGCAGATCCTTAGTAACAGGGGAGGTTGAAAAACTGTTTTTT. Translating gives CATSRSLVTGEVEKLFF.

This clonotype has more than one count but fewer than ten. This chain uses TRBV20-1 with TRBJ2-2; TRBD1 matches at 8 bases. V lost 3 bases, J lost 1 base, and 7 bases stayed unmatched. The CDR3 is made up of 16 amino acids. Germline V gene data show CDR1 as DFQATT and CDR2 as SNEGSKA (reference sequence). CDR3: CSARGPGTGNTGELFF. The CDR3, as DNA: TGCAGTGCTAGGGGACCCGGGACAGGGAACACCGGGGAGCTGTTTTTT.

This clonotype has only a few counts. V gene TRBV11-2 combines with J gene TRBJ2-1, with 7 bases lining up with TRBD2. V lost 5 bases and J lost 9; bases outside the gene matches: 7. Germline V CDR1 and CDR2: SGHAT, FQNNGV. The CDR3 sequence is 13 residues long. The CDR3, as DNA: TGTGCCAGCAGCACGACTAGCCGGGGTGAGCAGTTCTTC. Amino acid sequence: CASSTTSRGEQFF.

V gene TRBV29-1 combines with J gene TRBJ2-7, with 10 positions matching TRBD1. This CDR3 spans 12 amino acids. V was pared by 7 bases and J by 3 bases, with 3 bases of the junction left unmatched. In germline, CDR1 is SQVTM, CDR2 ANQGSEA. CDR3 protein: CSAGQGFYEQYF. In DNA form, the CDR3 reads TGCAGCGCGGGACAGGGGTTCTACGAGCAGTACTTC.

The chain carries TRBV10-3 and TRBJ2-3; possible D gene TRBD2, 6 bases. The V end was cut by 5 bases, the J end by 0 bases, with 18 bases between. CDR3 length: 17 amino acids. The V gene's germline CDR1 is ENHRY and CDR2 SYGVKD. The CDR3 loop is CAISISFGDSSTDTQYF. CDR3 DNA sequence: TGTGCCATCAGTATTTCATTTGGGGACTCTAGCACAGATACGCAGTATTTT.

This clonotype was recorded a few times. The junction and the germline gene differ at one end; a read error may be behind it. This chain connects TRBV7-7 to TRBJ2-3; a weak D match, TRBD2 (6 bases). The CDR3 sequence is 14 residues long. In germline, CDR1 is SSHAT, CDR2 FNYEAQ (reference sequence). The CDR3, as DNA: TGTGCTAGCAGCTTAGGGACTAGCACAGATACGCAGTATTTT. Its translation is CASSLGTSTDTQYF.

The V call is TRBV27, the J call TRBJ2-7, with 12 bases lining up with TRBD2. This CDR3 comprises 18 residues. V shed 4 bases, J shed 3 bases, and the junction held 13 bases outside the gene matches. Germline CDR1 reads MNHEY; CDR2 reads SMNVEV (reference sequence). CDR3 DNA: TGTGCCAGCAGTTCTTCTAGCGGGAGGGCCCGATTATTCTACGAGCAGTACTTC. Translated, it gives CASSSSSGRARLFYEQYF.

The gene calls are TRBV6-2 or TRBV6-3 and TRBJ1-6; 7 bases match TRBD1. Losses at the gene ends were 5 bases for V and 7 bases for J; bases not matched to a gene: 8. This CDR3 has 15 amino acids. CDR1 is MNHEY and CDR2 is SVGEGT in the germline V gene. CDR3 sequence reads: CASSVPGTENSPLHF. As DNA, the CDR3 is TGTGCCAGCAGTGTCCCCGGGACAGAGAATTCACCCCTCCACTTT.

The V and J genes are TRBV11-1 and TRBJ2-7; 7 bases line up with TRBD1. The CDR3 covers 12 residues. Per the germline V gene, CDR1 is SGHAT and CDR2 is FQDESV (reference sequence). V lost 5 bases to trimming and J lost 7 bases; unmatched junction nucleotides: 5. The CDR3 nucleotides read TGTGCCAGCAGCCGACAGGGTTGGGAGCAGTACTTC. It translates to CASSRQGWEQYF.

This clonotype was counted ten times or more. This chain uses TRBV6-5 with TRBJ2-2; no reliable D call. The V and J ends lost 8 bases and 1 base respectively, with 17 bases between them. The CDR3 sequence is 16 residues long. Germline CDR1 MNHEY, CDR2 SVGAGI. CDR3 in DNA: TGTGCCAGCCTGGGAAGGGAACGGCTGAACACCGGGGAGCTGTTTTTT. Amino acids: CASLGRERLNTGELFF.

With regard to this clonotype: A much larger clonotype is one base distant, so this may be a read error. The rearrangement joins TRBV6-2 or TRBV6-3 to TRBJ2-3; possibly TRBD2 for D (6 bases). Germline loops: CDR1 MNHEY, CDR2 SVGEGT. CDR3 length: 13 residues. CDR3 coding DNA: TGTGCCATCAAGCGGGCTAGCACAGATACGCTGTATTTT. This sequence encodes CAIKRASTDTLYF.

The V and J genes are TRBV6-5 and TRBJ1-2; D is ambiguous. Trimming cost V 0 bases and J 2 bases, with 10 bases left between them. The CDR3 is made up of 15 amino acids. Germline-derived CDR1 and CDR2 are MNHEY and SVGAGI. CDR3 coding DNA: TGTGCCAGCAGTTACTCGCGAGACACGAACTATGGCTACACCTTC. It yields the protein CASSYSRDTNYGYTF.

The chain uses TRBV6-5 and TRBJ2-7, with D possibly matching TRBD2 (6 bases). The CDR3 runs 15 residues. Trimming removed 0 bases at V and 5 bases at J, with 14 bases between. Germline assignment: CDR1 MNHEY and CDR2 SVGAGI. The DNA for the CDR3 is TGTGCCAGCAGTTACTCCTACTTCGGGGGAGACGAGCAGTACTTC. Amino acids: CASSYSYFGGDEQYF.

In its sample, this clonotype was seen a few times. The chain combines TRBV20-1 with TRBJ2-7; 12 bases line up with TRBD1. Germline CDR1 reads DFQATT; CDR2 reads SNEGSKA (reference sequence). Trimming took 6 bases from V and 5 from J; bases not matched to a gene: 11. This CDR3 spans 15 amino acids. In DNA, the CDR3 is TGCAGTGCCGGAAACCCCGGGACAGGGGGCAACGAGCAGTACTTC. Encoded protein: CSAGNPGTGGNEQYF.

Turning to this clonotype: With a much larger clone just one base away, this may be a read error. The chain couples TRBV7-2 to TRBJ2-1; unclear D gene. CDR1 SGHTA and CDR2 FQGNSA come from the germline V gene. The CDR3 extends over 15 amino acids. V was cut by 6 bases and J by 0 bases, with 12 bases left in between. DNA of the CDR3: TGTGCCAGCAGTGAGACAACAAGCTCCTACAATGAGCAGTTCTTC. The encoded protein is CASSETTSSYNEQFF.

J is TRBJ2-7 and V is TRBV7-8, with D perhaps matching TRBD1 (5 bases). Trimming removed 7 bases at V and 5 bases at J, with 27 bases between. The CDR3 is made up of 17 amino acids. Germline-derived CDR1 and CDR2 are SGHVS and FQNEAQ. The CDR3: CASTIRTPRQKEDEQYF. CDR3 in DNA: TGTGCCAGCACGATTCGTACCCCCCGACAGAAAGAGGACGAGCAGTACTTC.

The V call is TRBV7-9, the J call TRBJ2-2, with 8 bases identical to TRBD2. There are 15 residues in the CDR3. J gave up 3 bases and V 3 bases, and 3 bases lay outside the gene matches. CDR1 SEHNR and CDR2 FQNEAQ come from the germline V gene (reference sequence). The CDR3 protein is CASSFPGGYTGELFF. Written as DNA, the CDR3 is TGTGCCAGCAGCTTTCCGGGAGGGTACACCGGGGAGCTGTTTTTT.

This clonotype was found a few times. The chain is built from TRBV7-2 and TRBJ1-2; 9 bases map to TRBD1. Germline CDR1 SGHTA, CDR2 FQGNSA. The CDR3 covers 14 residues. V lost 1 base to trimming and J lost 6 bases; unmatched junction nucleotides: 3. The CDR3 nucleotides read TGTGCCAGCAGCTTAGGGGACAGGGATCATGGCTACACCTTC. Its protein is CASSLGDRDHGYTF.

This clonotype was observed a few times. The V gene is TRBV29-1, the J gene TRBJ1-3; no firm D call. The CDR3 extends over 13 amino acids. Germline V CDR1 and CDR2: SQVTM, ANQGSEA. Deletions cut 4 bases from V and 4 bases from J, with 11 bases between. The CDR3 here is CSVADRPGNTIYF. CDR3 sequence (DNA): TGCAGCGTTGCGGACCGACCCGGAAACACCATATATTTT.